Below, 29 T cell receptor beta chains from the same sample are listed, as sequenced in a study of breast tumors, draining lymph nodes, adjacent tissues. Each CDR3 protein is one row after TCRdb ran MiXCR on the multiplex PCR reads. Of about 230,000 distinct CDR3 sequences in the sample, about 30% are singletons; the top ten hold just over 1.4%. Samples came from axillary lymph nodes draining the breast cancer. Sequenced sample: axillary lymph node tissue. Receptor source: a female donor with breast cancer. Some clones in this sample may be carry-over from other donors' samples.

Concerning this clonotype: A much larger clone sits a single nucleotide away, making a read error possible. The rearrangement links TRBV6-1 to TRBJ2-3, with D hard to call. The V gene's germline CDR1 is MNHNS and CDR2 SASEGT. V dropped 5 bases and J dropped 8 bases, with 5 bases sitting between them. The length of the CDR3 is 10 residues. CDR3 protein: CASSQGTQYF. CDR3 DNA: TGTGCCAGCAGTCAAGGTACGCAGTATTTT.

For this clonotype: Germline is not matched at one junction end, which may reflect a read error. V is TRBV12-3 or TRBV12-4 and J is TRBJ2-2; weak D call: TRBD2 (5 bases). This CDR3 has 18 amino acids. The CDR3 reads CASSSSPGIFVNTRELFF. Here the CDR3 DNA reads TGTGCCAGCAGTTCCTCTCCGGGGATATTTGTGAACACCAGGGAGCTGTTTTTT.

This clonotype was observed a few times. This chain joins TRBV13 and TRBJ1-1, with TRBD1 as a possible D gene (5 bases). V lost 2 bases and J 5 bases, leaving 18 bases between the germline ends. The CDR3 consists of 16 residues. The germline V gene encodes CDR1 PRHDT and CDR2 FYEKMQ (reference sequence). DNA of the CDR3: TGTGCCAGCAGCTTATTACGCGGGGTGGGGGGGACTGAAGCTTTCTTT. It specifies CASSLLRGVGGTEAFF.

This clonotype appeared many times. Written as DNA, the CDR3 is TGTGCCAGTAGTATAGAGCGGAGCAACTATGGCTACACCTTC. Translating it yields CASSIERSNYGYTF. This chain links TRBV19 with TRBJ1-2; D is ambiguous. V was pared by 0 bases and J by 2 bases, with 7 bases between. This CDR3 comprises 14 residues. From germline, CDR1 is LNHDA and CDR2 SQIVND (reference sequence).

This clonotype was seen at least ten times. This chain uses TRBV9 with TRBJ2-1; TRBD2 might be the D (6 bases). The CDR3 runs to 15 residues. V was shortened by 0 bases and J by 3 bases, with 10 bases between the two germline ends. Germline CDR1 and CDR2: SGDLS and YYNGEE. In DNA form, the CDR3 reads TGTGCCAGCAGCGTAGCGGGGGAAAGCTACAATGAGCAGTTCTTC. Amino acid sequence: CASSVAGESYNEQFF. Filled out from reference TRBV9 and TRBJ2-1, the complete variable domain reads DSGVTQTPKHLITATGQRVTLRCSPRSGDLSVYWYQQSLDQGLQFLIQYYNGEERAKGNILERFSAQQFPDLHSELNLSSLELGDSALYFCASSVAGESYNEQFFGPGTRLTVL.

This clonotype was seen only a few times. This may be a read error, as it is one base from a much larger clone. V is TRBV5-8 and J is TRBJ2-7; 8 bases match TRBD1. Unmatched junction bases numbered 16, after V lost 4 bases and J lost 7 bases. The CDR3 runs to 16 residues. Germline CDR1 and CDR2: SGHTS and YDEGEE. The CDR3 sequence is CASSLRPAQGVGEQYF. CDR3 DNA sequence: TGTGCCAGCAGCCTTCGACCGGCACAGGGGGTCGGGGAGCAGTACTTC.

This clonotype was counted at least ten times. The CDR3 DNA sequence: TGCGCCAGCAGCTTGGTAGCAGGGAGCACTAGCGGGTCCTACGAGCAGTACTTC. Amino acid sequence: CASSLVAGSTSGSYEQYF. The gene calls are TRBV5-1 and TRBJ2-7, with TRBD2 matching 9 bases. After removal of 0 bases from V and 1 base from J, the junction contained 11 bases not matched to a gene. The CDR3 spans 18 residues. Germline V lookup: CDR1 SGHRS, CDR2 YFSETQ.

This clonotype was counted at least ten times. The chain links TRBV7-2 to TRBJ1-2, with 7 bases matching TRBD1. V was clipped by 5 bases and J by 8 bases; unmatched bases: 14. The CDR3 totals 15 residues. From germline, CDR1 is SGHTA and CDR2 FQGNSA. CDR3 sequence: CASSARDRQSLGYTF. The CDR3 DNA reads TGTGCCAGCAGCGCCCGGGACAGACAATCTCTCGGCTACACCTTC.

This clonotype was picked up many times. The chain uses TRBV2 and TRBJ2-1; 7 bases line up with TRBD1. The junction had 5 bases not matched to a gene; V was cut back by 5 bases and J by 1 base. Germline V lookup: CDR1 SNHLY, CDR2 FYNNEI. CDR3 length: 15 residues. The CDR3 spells CASSSRGSSYNEQFF. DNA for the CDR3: TGTGCCAGCAGTTCCAGGGGGTCGTCCTACAATGAGCAGTTCTTC.

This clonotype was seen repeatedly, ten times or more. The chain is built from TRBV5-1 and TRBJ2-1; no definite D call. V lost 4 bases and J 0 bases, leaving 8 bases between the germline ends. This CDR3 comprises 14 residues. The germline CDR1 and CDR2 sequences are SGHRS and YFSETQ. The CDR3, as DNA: TGCGCCAGCAGCGTGGTCAGCTCCTACAATGAGCAGTTCTTC. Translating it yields CASSVVSSYNEQFF. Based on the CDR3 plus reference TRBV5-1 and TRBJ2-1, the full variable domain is KAGVTQTPRYLIKTRGQQVTLSCSPISGHRSVSWYQQTPGQGLQFLFEYFSETQRNKGNFPGRFSGRQFSNSRSEMNVSTLELGDSALYLCASSVVSSYNEQFFGPGTRLTVL.

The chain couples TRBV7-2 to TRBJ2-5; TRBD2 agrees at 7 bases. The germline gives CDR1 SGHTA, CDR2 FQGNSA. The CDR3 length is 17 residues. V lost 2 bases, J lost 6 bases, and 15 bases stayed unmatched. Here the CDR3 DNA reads TGTGCCAGCAGCTTAAGTAGGAGCGGGAACCCCCCCCAGACCCAGTACTTC. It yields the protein CASSLSRSGNPPQTQYF.

DNA for the CDR3: TGTGCCAGCAGTCACGGGACTAGCGGGAGGGCTTGGGGTACGCAGTATTTT. It yields the protein CASSHGTSGRAWGTQYF. The chain links TRBV12-3 or TRBV12-4 to TRBJ2-3, with TRBD2 identical over 16 bases. The length of the CDR3 is 17 residues. With 5 bases clipped from V and 8 bases from J, the junction kept 10 bases outside the gene matches.

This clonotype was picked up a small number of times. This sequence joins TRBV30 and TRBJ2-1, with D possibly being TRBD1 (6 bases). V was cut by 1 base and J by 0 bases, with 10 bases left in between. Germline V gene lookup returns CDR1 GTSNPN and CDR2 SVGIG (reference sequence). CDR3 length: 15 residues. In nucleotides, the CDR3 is TGTGCCTGGAGTGCCAGGGGCCGCTCCTACAATGAGCAGTTCTTC. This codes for CAWSARGRSYNEQFF.

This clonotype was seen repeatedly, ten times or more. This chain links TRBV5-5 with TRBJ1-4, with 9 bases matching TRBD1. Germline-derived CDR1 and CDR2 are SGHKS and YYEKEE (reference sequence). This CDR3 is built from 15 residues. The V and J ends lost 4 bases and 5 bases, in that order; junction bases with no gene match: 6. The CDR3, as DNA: TGTGCCAGCAGCCCCCAGGGACAGGGAAATGAAAAACTGTTTTTT. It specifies CASSPQGQGNEKLFF.

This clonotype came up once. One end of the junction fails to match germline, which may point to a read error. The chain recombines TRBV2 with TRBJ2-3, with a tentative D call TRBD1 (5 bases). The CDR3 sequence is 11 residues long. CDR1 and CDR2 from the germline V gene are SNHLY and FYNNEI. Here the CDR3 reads CAGSITGTQYF. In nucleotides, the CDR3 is TGTGCCGGTAGTATCACAGGTACGCAGTATTTT. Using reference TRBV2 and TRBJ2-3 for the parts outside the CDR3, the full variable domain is EPEVTQTPSHQVTQMGQEVILRCVPISNHLYFYWYRQILGQKVEFLVSFYNNEISEKSEIFDDQFSVERPDGSNFTLKIRSTKLEDSAMYFCAGSITGTQYFGPGTRLTVL.

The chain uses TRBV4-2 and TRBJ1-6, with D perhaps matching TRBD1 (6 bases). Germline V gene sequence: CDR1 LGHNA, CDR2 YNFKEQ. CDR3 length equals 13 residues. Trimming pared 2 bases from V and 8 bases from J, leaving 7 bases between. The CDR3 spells CASSQNRDSPLHF. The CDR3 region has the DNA TGTGCCAGCAGCCAAAACAGGGATTCACCCCTCCACTTT.

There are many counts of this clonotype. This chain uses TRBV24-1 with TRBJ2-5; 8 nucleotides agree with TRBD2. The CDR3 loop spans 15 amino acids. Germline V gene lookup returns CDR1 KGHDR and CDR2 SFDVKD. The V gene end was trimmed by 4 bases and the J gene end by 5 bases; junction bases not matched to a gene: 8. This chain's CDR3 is CATSESGGRLETQYF. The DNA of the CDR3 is TGTGCCACCAGTGAGAGTGGCGGGAGGTTGGAGACCCAGTACTTC.

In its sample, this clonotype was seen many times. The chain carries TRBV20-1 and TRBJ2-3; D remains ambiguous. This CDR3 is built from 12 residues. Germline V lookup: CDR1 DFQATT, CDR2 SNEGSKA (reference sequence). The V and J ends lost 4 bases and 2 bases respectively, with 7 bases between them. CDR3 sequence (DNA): TGCAGTGCTATTGACTCCACAGATACGCAGTATTTT. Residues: CSAIDSTDTQYF.

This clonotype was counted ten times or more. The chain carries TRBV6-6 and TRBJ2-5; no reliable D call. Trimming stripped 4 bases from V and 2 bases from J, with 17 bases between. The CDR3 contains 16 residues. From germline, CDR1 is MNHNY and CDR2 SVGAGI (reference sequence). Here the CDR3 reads CASSLGPSGPQETQYF. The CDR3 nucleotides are TGTGCCAGCAGTTTAGGCCCTAGTGGGCCACAAGAGACCCAGTACTTC.

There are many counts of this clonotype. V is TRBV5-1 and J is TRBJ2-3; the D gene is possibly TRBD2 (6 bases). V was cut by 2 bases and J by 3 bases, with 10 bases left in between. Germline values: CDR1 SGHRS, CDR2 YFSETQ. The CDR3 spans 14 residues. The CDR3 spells CASSLYGRTDTQYF. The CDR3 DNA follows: TGCGCCAGCAGCTTATACGGGAGAACAGATACGCAGTATTTT.

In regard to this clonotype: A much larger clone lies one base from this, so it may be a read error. CDR3 DNA sequence: TGTGCCAGCAGCCGCCAGGGGCCCAATGAGCAGTCCTTC. This codes for CASSRQGPNEQSF. The genes are TRBV3-1 and TRBJ2-1, with a tentative D call TRBD1 (6 bases). Per germline, CDR1 LGHDT and CDR2 YNNKEL (reference sequence). The CDR3 loop spans 13 amino acids.

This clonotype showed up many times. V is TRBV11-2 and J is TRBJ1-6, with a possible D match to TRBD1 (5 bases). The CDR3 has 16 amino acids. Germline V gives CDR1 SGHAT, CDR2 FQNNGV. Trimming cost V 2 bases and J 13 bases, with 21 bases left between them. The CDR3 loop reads CASSLLPDSSGSPLHF. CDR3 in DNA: TGTGCCAGCAGCTTACTCCCCGACAGCTCGGGATCCCCCCTCCACTTT.

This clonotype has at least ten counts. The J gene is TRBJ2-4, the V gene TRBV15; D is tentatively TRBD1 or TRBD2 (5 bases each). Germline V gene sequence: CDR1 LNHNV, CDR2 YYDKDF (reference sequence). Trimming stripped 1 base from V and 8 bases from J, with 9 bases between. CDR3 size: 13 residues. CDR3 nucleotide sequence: TGTGCCACCAGCAGAGGGGGGATGGACATTCAGTACTTC. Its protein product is CATSRGGMDIQYF.

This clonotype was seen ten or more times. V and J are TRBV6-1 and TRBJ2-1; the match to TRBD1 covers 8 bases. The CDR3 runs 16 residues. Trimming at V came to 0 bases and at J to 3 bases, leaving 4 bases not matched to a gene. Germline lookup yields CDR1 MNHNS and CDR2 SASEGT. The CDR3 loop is CASSEAGRGLYNEQFF. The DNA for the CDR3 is TGTGCCAGCAGTGAAGCAGGCAGGGGGCTCTACAATGAGCAGTTCTTC.

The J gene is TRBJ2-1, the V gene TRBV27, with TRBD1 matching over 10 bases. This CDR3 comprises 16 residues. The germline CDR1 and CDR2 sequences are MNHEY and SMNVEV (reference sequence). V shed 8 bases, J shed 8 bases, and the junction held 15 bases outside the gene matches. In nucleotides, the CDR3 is TGTGCCAGCGGATCCCAAGGGACAGGGGATCTCGATGAGCAGTTCTTC. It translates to CASGSQGTGDLDEQFF.

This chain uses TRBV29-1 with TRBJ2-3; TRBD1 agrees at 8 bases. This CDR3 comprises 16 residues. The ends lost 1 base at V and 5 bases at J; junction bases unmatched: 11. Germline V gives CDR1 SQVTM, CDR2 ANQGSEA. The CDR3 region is CSVEGHRGRDGDTQYF. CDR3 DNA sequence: TGCAGCGTTGAAGGACACAGGGGGAGAGACGGAGATACGCAGTATTTT.

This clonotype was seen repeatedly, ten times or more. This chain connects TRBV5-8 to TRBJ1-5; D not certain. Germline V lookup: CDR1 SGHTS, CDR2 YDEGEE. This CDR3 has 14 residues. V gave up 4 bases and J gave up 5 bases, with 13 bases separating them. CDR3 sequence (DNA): TGTGCCAGCAGCAGCTGGGGAGGGTATCAGCCCCAGCATTTT. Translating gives CASSSWGGYQPQHF.

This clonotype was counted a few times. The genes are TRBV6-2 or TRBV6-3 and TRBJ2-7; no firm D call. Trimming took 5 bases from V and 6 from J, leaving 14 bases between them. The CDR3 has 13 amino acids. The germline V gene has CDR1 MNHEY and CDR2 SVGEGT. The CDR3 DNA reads TGTGCCAGCAGTCACGGTTCCTCTTCCGAGCAGTACTTC. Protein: CASSHGSSSEQYF.

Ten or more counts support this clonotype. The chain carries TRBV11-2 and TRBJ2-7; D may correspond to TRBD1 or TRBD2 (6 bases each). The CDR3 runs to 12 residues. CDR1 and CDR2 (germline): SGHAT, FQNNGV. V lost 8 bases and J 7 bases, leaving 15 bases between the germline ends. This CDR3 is CASRDGGGEQYF. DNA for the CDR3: TGTGCCAGCCGGGACGGGGGCGGTGAGCAGTACTTC.